A selection of T cell receptor beta chains follows, all from one sample in a study of blood T cells in healthy people across ages. TCRdb independently ran MiXCR on the 5' RACE reads; one entry per CDR3 protein. The sample holds around 1.1 million distinct CDR3 sequences, 35% to 40% seen once. The sample consisted of blood. These TCRs come from a man aged 18-30 years in good health. CDR3s leave out the opening cysteine and the closing phenylalanine or tryptophan. Each record gives: V gene, CDR3 protein.

v_gene: TRBV20-1; CDR3aa: SASPSEETQY
v_gene: TRBV4-3; CDR3aa: ASSPNEATDTQY
v_gene: TRBV5-6; CDR3aa: ASSLKLLRGYT
v_gene: TRBV7-9; CDR3aa: ASSRPGLAASGELF
v_gene: TRBV10-3; CDR3aa: AIRRKTGELF
v_gene: TRBV28; CDR3aa: ASSAGGLGTQY
v_gene: TRBV4-2; CDR3aa: ASSQGREGNQPQH
v_gene: TRBV20-1; CDR3aa: SANGLADYNEQF
v_gene: TRBV5-1; CDR3aa: AGSLDTGTGRNTEAF
v_gene: TRBV4-3; CDR3aa: ASSRRGGSAAF
v_gene: TRBV9; CDR3aa: ASSPNRGTATNEKLF
v_gene: TRBV6-2/TRBV6-3; CDR3aa: ASTHYEGGNQPQH
v_gene: TRBV20-1; CDR3aa: SASRTGSDQPQH
v_gene: TRBV6-2/TRBV6-3; CDR3aa: ASTLLSGSSPLH
v_gene: TRBV20-1; CDR3aa: SASWPGRHYGYT
v_gene: TRBV5-1; CDR3aa: ASSLGQGGYNEQF
v_gene: TRBV11-2; CDR3aa: ASSLKGDGTQY
v_gene: TRBV29-1; CDR3aa: SVEGGSREQY
v_gene: TRBV12-3/TRBV12-4; CDR3aa: ASSLAGVAGSETQY
v_gene: TRBV20-1; CDR3aa: SVQRESGAGVFYNEQF
v_gene: TRBV29-1; CDR3aa: SGRQGDPPLYEQY
v_gene: TRBV28; CDR3aa: ASSPLGLAGGLGTGELF
v_gene: TRBV5-6; CDR3aa: ASSFIGTLYNEQF
v_gene: TRBV10-3; CDR3aa: AISRTSGVDYEQY
v_gene: TRBV2; CDR3aa: ASSVGLAGGLYNEQF
v_gene: TRBV4-3; CDR3aa: ASSQRTGEKEKLF
v_gene: TRBV5-6; CDR3aa: ASSAQGQVGPQH
v_gene: TRBV6-2/TRBV6-3; CDR3aa: ASSYPTSGRTGELF
v_gene: TRBV10-3; CDR3aa: ATRGVAGAQRKYNEQF
v_gene: TRBV5-1; CDR3aa: ASSSGTDSNIQY
v_gene: TRBV11-2; CDR3aa: ASGYLATDTQY
v_gene: TRBV20-1; CDR3aa: SARDSGVRQPQH
v_gene: TRBV20-1; CDR3aa: SASIAHDQPQH
v_gene: TRBV2; CDR3aa: ASSPLTTSGAQNIQY
v_gene: TRBV12-3/TRBV12-4; CDR3aa: ASSLRDRGEAF
v_gene: TRBV4-2; CDR3aa: ASSQDGQGYDTEAF
v_gene: TRBV27; CDR3aa: ASGTGRSLSSPLH